This T cell receptor (beta chain) is drawn from a study of monozygotic twins with inflammatory bowel disease. Germline values: CDR1 DFQATT, CDR2 SNEGSKA (reference sequence). The CDR3 contains 18 residues. TCRdb derives one entry per CDR3 protein from the 5' RACE reads, leaving out DNA. Its clone listing holds fewer than 150,000 distinct CDR3 sequences. V and J are TRBV20-1 and TRBJ1-5; TCRdb selects TRBD1, and the lack of DNA leaves this call unchecked. This receptor was obtained from a human donor with ulcerative colitis or Crohn's disease, or a healthy co-twin of an affected twin (not recorded which). Input material: blood. The CDR3 sequence is CSARVGPGTGVGNQPQHF.